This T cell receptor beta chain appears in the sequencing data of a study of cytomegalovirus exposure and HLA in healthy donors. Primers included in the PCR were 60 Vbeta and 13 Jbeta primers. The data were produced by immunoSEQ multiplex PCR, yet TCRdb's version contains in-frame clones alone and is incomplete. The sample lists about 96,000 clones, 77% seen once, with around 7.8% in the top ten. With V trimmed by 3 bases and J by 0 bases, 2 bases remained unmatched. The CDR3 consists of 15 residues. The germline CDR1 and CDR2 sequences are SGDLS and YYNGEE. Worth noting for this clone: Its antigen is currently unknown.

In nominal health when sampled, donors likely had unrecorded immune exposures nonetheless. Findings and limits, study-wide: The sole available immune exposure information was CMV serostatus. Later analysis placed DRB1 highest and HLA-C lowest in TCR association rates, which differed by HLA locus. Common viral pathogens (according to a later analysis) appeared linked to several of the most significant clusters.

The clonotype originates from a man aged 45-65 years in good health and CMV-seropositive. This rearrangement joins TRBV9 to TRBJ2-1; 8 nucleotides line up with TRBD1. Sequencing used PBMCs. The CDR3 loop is CASSDGQGSYNEQFF. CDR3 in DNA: TGTGCCAGCAGCGACGGACAGGGCTCCTACAATGAGCAGTTCTTC.